This paragraph reports one T cell receptor beta chain. Its antigen is not known. Healthy Russian Caucasian donors spanned ages about 6 to 100 years. Roughly 9.2 milliliters of peripheral blood were drawn from each donor into EDTA-treated tubes. Total RNA, at least 5 micrograms per sample, came from PBMCs. The CDR3 runs 14 residues. CDR1 and CDR2 from the germline V gene are MNHEY and SMNVEV (reference sequence). V lost 4 bases to trimming and J lost 7 bases, with 14 bases between them. A second roughly 6 to 12 cycle PCR used barcoded and J-beta primers. TCRdb re-derived calls from the 5' RACE reads in MiXCR, one entry per CDR3 protein. Among roughly 930,000 distinct CDR3 sequences listed, under 50% were seen once. The source of the sample is a study of blood T cells in healthy people across ages. The study's findings and limits: Unsorted PBMC input precluded a conclusive naive versus antigen-experienced comparison.

The source material was blood. V and J are TRBV27 and TRBJ2-1, with D perhaps given as TRBD1 or TRBD2 (5 bases each). The sequence was collected from a man aged 30 to 45 in good health. CDR3 in DNA: TGTGCCAGCAGTTCGGGACCCCCGGGGAATGAGCAGTTCTTC. Its protein product is CASSSGPPGNEQFF.